This record concerns one T cell receptor (beta chain) sequence. Its target is unknown. The record originates from a study of cytomegalovirus exposure and HLA in healthy donors. The wider study: Roughly 85 million unique TCRs from HLA-typed donors made up an early data release. Overall study findings and caveats: Per a prior analysis, the majority of TCR beta V segments were productive roughly 90% or roughly 30% of the time. Both high specificity and high sensitivity reportedly marked the classifier's diagnosis of cytomegalovirus status. Sequences of the TCR beta chain were said to predict the HLA-A and HLA-B alleles of most subjects accurately.

CDR1 and CDR2 from the germline V gene are SQVTM and ANQGSEA. V was trimmed by 3 bases and J by 6 bases, leaving 9 bases between them. The CDR3 runs 12 residues. The study ran its PCR with 60 Vbeta and 13 Jbeta primers. Assay: immunoSEQ multiplex PCR; the TCRdb copy retains only in-frame clones and omits some. The sample has about 130,000 clones, 65% to 90% seen once. The gene calls are TRBV29-1 and TRBJ1-5, with D possibly TRBD1 on 5 matching bases. This clonotype was sampled from a man younger than 35 in good health and CMV-seronegative. Sequencing input: PBMCs. The CDR3 here is CSVETAGQPQHF. For the CDR3, the DNA is TGCAGCGTTGAGACAGCGGGTCAGCCCCAGCATTTT.